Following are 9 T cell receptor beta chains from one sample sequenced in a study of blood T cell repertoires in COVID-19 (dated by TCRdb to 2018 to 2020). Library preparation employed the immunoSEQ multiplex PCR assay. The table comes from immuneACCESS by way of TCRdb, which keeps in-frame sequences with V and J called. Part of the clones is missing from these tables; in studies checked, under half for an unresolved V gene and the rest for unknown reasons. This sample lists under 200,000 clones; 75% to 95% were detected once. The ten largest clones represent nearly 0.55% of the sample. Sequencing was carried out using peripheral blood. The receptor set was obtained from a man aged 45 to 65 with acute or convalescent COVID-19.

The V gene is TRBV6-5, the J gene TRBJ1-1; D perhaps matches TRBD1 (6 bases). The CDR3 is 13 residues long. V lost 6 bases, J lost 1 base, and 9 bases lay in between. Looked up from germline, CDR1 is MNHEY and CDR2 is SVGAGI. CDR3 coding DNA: TGTGCCAGCAGCTGGGGACAGAACACTGAAGCTTTCTTT. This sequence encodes CASSWGQNTEAFF.

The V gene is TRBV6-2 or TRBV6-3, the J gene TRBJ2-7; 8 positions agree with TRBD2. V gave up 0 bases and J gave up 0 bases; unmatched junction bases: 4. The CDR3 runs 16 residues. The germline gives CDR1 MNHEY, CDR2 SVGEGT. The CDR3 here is CASSYSASGSSYEQYF. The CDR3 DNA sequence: TGTGCCAGCAGTTACTCGGCCAGCGGGAGCTCCTACGAGCAGTACTTC.

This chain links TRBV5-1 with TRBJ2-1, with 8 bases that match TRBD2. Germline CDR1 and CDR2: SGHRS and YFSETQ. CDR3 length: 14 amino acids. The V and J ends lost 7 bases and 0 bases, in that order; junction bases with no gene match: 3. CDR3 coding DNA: TGCGCCAGCCTCCGGGAGGGCTCCTACAATGAGCAGTTCTTC. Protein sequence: CASLREGSYNEQFF.

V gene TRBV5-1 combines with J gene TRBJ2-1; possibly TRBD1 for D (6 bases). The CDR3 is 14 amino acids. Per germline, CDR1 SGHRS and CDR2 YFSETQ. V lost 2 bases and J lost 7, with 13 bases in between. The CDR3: CASSFGQLLNEQFF. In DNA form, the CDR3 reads TGCGCCAGCAGCTTTGGACAGCTCTTGAATGAGCAGTTCTTC.

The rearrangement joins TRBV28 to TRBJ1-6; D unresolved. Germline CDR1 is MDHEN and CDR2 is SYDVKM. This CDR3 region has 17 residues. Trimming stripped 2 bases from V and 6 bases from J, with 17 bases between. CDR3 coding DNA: TGTGCCAGCAGTTTACTCTTAGGCTTTAGGAGTAATTCACCCCTCCACTTT. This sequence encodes CASSLLLGFRSNSPLHF.

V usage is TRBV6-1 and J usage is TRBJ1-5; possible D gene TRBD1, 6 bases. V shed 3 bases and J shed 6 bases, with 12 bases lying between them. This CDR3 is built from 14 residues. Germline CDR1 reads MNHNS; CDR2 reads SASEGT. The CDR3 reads CASSEEGGFQPQHF. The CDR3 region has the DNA TGTGCCAGCAGTGAGGAGGGGGGGTTTCAGCCCCAGCATTTT.

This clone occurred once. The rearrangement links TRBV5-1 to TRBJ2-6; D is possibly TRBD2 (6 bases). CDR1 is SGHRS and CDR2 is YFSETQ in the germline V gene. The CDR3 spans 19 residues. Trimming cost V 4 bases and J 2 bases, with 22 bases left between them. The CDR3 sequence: CASSPVGGFPSAGANVLTF. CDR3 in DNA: TGCGCCAGCAGCCCGGTGGGGGGATTTCCCTCGGCTGGGGCCAACGTCCTGACTTTC.

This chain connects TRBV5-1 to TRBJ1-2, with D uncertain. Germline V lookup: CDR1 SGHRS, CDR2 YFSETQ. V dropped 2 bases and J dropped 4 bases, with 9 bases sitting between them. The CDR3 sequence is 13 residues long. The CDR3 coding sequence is TGCGCCAGCAGCTTCGGCAGGATCTATGGCTACACCTTC. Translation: CASSFGRIYGYTF. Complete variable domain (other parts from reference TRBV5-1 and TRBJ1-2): KAGVTQTPRYLIKTRGQQVTLSCSPISGHRSVSWYQQTPGQGLQFLFEYFSETQRNKGNFPGRFSGRQFSNSRSEMNVSTLELGDSALYLCASSFGRIYGYTFGSGTRLTVV.

The CDR3: CASSEDRHGYTF. CDR3 nucleotides: TGTGCCAGCAGTGAGGACAGGCATGGCTACACCTTC. The rearrangement joins TRBV6-1 to TRBJ1-2; 7 nucleotides match TRBD1. Per the germline V gene, CDR1 is MNHNS and CDR2 is SASEGT. V lost 3 bases and J lost 6; bases outside the gene matches: 1. The CDR3 loop spans 12 amino acids.